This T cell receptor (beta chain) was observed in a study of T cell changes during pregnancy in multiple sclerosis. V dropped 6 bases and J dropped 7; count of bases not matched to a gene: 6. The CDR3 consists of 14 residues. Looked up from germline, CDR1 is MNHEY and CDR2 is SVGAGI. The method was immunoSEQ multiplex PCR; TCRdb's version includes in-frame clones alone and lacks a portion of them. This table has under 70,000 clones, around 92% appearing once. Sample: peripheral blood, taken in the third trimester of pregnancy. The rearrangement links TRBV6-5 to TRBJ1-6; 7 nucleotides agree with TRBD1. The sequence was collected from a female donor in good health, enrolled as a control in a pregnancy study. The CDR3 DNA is TGTGCCAGCAGGGACGGGACAGCAAATTCACCCCTCCACTTT. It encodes CASRDGTANSPLHF.